What follows are 10 T cell receptor beta chains derived from one specimen sequenced in a study of beta chain features in type 1 diabetes. The whole isolated RNA underwent reverse transcription, so sequencing captured expressed TCRB transcripts. Clones were sequenced by immunoSEQ multiplex PCR, and TCRdb holds only the in-frame ones, with some missing. This sample yields about 660,000 clones, of which about 14% are seen a single time; 0.035% to 0.045% belongs to the top ten. These TCRs are of unknown antigen specificity. General study points: In all four CD4+ subsets, TCRB CDR3 length was significantly, moderately reduced in type 1 diabetes.

Sequencing was carried out using naive CD4+ T cells from blood. Source of these receptors: a man aged 18-30 years with type 1 diabetes.

The chain carries TRBV30 and TRBJ2-7; 7 bases are a match to TRBD2. V shed 2 bases and J 7 bases; nucleotides not matched to a gene: 8. Looked up from germline, CDR1 is GTSNPN and CDR2 is SVGIG (reference sequence). The CDR3 has 13 amino acids. CDR3 region: CAWSPHGGKEQYF. In DNA, the CDR3 is TGTGCCTGGAGTCCACACGGGGGGAAAGAGCAGTACTTC.

The chain has TRBV6-5 and TRBJ1-5; D gene uncertain. There are 15 residues in the CDR3. Trimming removed 6 bases from V and 6 bases from J, with 18 bases in between. CDR1 and CDR2 (germline): MNHEY, SVGAGI. CDR3 amino acids: CASSPSPTAGQPQHF. In DNA form, the CDR3 reads TGTGCCAGCAGCCCCAGCCCCACGGCGGGTCAGCCCCAGCATTTT.

This clone was counted a few times. The chain uses TRBV9 and TRBJ1-6; 8 bases are shared with TRBD1. CDR1 is SGDLS and CDR2 is YYNGEE in the germline V gene. The junction had 4 bases not matched to a gene; V was cut back by 3 bases and J by 8 bases. The CDR3 has 14 amino acids. The CDR3 DNA reads as TGTGCCAGCAGCGCTTACAGGGGGGATTCACCCCTCCACTTT. Protein sequence: CASSAYRGDSPLHF.

The V and J genes are TRBV28 and TRBJ2-3; D unresolved. Trimming cost V 4 bases and J 13 bases, with 21 bases left between them. From germline, CDR1 is MDHEN and CDR2 SYDVKM. This CDR3 region has 14 residues. The CDR3 region is CASSSVPQVSQEYF. DNA of the CDR3: TGTGCCAGCAGTTCCGTCCCCCAGGTGTCCCAGGAGTATTTT.

This rearrangement joins TRBV5-1 to TRBJ1-6; maybe TRBD1 (6 bases). Germline CDR1 and CDR2: SGHRS and YFSETQ. This CDR3 contains 14 residues. Between the trimmed V and J ends, which lost 4 bases and 7 bases, there was a span of 12 bases. CDR3 nucleotide sequence: TGCGCCAGCAGCATATCCAGGGGAAATTCACCCCTCCACTTT. Its protein is CASSISRGNSPLHF. Supplemented by reference TRBV5-1 and TRBJ1-6, the full variable domain reads KAGVTQTPRYLIKTRGQQVTLSCSPISGHRSVSWYQQTPGQGLQFLFEYFSETQRNKGNFPGRFSGRQFSNSRSEMNVSTLELGDSALYLCASSISRGNSPLHFGNGTRLTVT.

This clone appeared a few times. The same CDR3 is also encoded by other DNA sequences in this sample. The gene calls are TRBV7-2 and TRBJ2-7; 7 bases map to TRBD2. The J segment lost 1 base and the V segment lost 1 base, leaving 4 bases of the junction unmatched. Looked up from germline, CDR1 is SGHTA and CDR2 is FQGNSA. The CDR3 covers 15 residues. The CDR3 DNA follows: TGTGCCAGCAGCTTAGGTGCTAGCGGATCCTACGAGCAGTACTTC. As protein: CASSLGASGSYEQYF.

The sample holds a few counts of this clone. The chain recombines TRBV6-5 with TRBJ2-7; 9 bases are a match to TRBD2. V shed 5 bases, J shed 4 bases, and the junction held 9 bases outside the gene matches. The CDR3 length is 15 residues. Germline CDR1 reads MNHEY; CDR2 reads SVGAGI. CDR3 bases: TGTGCCAGCAGTCACGGACTAGCGACTCTATACGAGCAGTACTTC. It specifies CASSHGLATLYEQYF.

This chain joins TRBV7-8 and TRBJ2-5, with D possibly TRBD2 on 6 matching bases. This CDR3 has 13 residues. Germline-derived CDR1 and CDR2 are SGHVS and FQNEAQ. The V end lost 3 bases, the J end lost 4 bases, and 9 bases lay between the germline ends. CDR3 region: CASSFSGVETQYF. The CDR3 coding sequence is TGTGCCAGCAGCTTCTCGGGGGTAGAGACCCAGTACTTC.

A few counts support this clone. The chain recombines TRBV30 with TRBJ1-4, with TRBD1 matching over 7 bases. This CDR3 comprises 13 residues. The V segment lost 4 bases and the J segment 4 bases; nucleotides outside the gene matches: 3. Germline-derived CDR1 and CDR2 are GTSNPN and SVGIG (reference sequence). In DNA form, the CDR3 reads TGTGCCTGGAATTGGGACAGTAATGAAAAACTGTTTTTT. This sequence encodes CAWNWDSNEKLFF.

This chain connects TRBV2 to TRBJ2-2; possible D gene TRBD2, 5 bases. This CDR3 is 13 amino acids long. CDR1 and CDR2 from the germline V gene are SNHLY and FYNNEI. The V and J ends lost 6 bases and 8 bases respectively, with 13 bases between them. CDR3 protein: CASRPTSAGELFF. CDR3 DNA sequence: TGTGCCAGCAGGCCTACTAGTGCGGGGGAGCTGTTTTTT.